These 25 T cell receptor beta chains share one sample of origin, sequenced in a study of blood T cells in healthy people across ages. Through a sample-barcoded 5' primer and a J-beta primer mix, a second PCR was run for roughly 6 to 11 cycles. TCRdb analysed the 5' RACE reads with MiXCR anew, one entry per CDR3 protein. The sample lists approximately 790,000 distinct CDR3 sequences, approximately 65% occurring once. Sequenced input: blood. The receptors here all came from a man aged 25-40 years in good health.

This clonotype showed up just a few times. The V call is TRBV7-9, the J call TRBJ1-2; possible D gene TRBD1, 5 bases. This CDR3 contains 15 residues. From germline, CDR1 is SEHNR and CDR2 FQNEAQ (reference sequence). Deletions cut 1 base from V and 5 bases from J, with 14 bases between. The chain's CDR3 is CASSLDYWGEYGYTF. The CDR3 DNA reads as TGTGCCAGCAGCTTAGATTATTGGGGGGAATATGGCTACACCTTC.

This clonotype was observed a few times. V is TRBV7-2 and J is TRBJ2-1; D tentatively reads TRBD1 or TRBD2 (5 bases each). Germline V gene lookup returns CDR1 SGHTA and CDR2 FQGNSA. The length of the CDR3 is 15 residues. Trimming removed 5 bases at V and 7 bases at J, with 18 bases between. In DNA, the CDR3 is TGTGCCAGCAGCCCAGTGCAGGGCGGGTGGAATGAGCAGTTCTTC. This sequence encodes CASSPVQGGWNEQFF. The complete variable domain, with remaining parts taken from reference TRBV7-2 and TRBJ2-1, reads GAGVSQSPSNKVTEKGKDVELRCDPISGHTALYWYRQSLGQGLEFLIYFQGNSAPDKSGLPSDRFSAERTGGSVSTLTIQRTQQEDSAVYLCASSPVQGGWNEQFFGPGTRLTVL.

The chain uses TRBV9 and TRBJ2-5; D perhaps matches TRBD2 (5 bases). This CDR3 has 14 residues. Germline V lookup: CDR1 SGDLS, CDR2 YYNGEE. V was trimmed by 3 bases and J by 0 bases, leaving 9 bases between them. Written as DNA, the CDR3 is TGTGCCAGCAGCGGACCGGGGTACCAAGAGACCCAGTACTTC. It yields the protein CASSGPGYQETQYF.

This clonotype was found a few times. The V call is TRBV29-1, the J call TRBJ2-1, with TRBD2 matching over 9 bases. This CDR3 is 14 amino acids long. Germline loops: CDR1 SQVTM, CDR2 ANQGSEA. With V trimmed by 3 bases and J by 7 bases, 7 bases remained unmatched. This CDR3 is CSVDPLAGTNEQFF. CDR3 bases: TGCAGCGTTGATCCCCTAGCGGGGACGAATGAGCAGTTCTTC.

There are many counts of this clonotype. The chain couples TRBV5-8 to TRBJ2-7, with 7 positions matching TRBD1. This CDR3 region has 14 residues. With 0 bases clipped from V and 2 bases from J, the junction kept 2 bases outside the gene matches. CDR1 is SGHTS, CDR2 YDEGEE, per germline. The CDR3 region is CASSLGGQTYEQYF. The CDR3 DNA is TGTGCCAGCAGCTTGGGGGGACAGACCTACGAGCAGTACTTC.

This chain uses TRBV10-3 with TRBJ2-1, with 7 bases lining up with TRBD1. This CDR3 has 12 residues. Unmatched junction bases numbered 2, after V lost 4 bases and J lost 8 bases. CDR1 is ENHRY and CDR2 is SYGVKD in the germline V gene. The CDR3 protein is CAISGDSDEQFF. CDR3 DNA: TGTGCCATCAGTGGGGACAGCGATGAGCAGTTCTTC.

The chain joins TRBV5-1 to TRBJ2-7; 11 bases align to TRBD2. V lost 0 bases to trimming and J lost 3 bases; unmatched junction nucleotides: 5. This CDR3 region has 16 residues. Per germline, CDR1 SGHRS and CDR2 YFSETQ. The chain's CDR3 is CASSLAHGLAGYEQYF. CDR3 bases: TGCGCCAGCAGCTTGGCCCACGGACTAGCGGGCTACGAGCAGTACTTC.

The chain has TRBV4-2 and TRBJ1-6; TRBD1 aligns across 7 bases. V was clipped by 1 base and J by 10 bases; unmatched bases: 19. In germline, CDR1 is LGHNA, CDR2 YNFKEQ. This CDR3 spans 19 amino acids. CDR3 DNA sequence: TGTGCCAGCAGCCAAGTGCTTGACAGGGTCCTGAAAAGTGGGTCACCCCTCCACTTT. Encoded protein: CASSQVLDRVLKSGSPLHF.

The chain is built from TRBV20-1 and TRBJ2-1, with D hard to call. V lost 3 bases, J lost 6 bases, and 6 bases lay in between. Germline CDR1 and CDR2: DFQATT and SNEGSKA (reference sequence). The CDR3 is made up of 11 amino acids. The CDR3 nucleotides are TGCAGTGCTAGGGTGACCAATGAGCAGTTCTTC. Translation: CSARVTNEQFF.

V and J are TRBV6-5 and TRBJ2-5; D might be TRBD1 (6 bases). The end of the DNA fits TRBJ2-7 better, so the J call may be wrong. CDR3 length: 14 residues. From germline, CDR1 is MNHEY and CDR2 SVGAGI. The CDR3 DNA reads TGTGCCAGCAGACAAACCGGACAGCCAGGCGAGCAGTACTTC. It encodes CASRQTGQPGEQYF.

This clonotype was counted between two and nine times. This chain uses TRBV4-3 with TRBJ2-7, with 9 bases aligning to TRBD1. Germline CDR1 and CDR2: LGHNA and YSLEER. CDR3 length: 14 residues. V was pared by 5 bases and J by 3 bases, with 5 bases of the junction left unmatched. CDR3 in amino acids: CASSSGTGFYEQYF. The DNA of the CDR3 is TGCGCCAGCAGCTCCGGGACAGGGTTCTACGAGCAGTACTTC.

J is TRBJ2-1 and V is TRBV29-1; D might be TRBD2 (6 bases). Germline-derived CDR1 and CDR2 are SQVTM and ANQGSEA. This CDR3 is 14 amino acids long. The ends were cut back, 1 base at V and 1 base at J, with 8 bases in the middle. DNA of the CDR3: TGCAGCGTTGAAGGGAGGGAATCCTACAATGAGCAGTTCTTC. Translated, it gives CSVEGRESYNEQFF.

This rearrangement joins TRBV12-3 or TRBV12-4 to TRBJ2-3; 12 bases agree with TRBD2. CDR3 length equals 17 residues. J gave up 4 bases and V 3 bases, and 8 bases lay outside the gene matches. The CDR3 bases are TGTGCCAGCAGTTTCTCGGCTAGCGGGGGGGTTGCAGATACGCAGTATTTT. This sequence encodes CASSFSASGGVADTQYF.

The chain uses TRBV20-1 and TRBJ2-5; TRBD1 aligns across 7 bases. The end of the DNA fits TRBJ2-7 better, so the J call may be wrong. Germline CDR1 DFQATT, CDR2 SNEGSKA (reference sequence). This CDR3 region has 13 residues. The CDR3 spells CSASTGNSYEQYF. Here the CDR3 DNA reads TGCAGTGCTTCGACAGGGAACTCCTACGAGCAGTACTTC.

This clonotype was picked up a small number of times. The genes are TRBV7-9 and TRBJ2-5, with unresolved D. The CDR3 spans 14 residues. Germline values: CDR1 SEHNR, CDR2 FQNEAQ (reference sequence). V was pared by 5 bases and J by 5 bases, with 15 bases between. CDR3 coding DNA: TGTGCCAGCAGCCCACCACAGCTCCAGGAGACCCAGTACTTC. This gives the protein CASSPPQLQETQYF.

The chain uses TRBV13 and TRBJ2-7, with 7 bases fitting TRBD2. Germline V gives CDR1 PRHDT, CDR2 FYEKMQ (reference sequence). The CDR3 is made up of 13 amino acids. The J segment lost 2 bases and the V segment lost 3 bases, leaving 1 base of the junction unmatched. CDR3 in amino acids: CASSLTSTYEQYF. The DNA of the CDR3 is TGTGCCAGCAGCTTGACTAGCACCTACGAGCAGTACTTC.

J is TRBJ2-6 and V is TRBV5-6; 9 bases are shared with TRBD1. The CDR3 loop spans 18 amino acids. V was pared by 3 bases and J by 0 bases, with 7 bases of the junction left unmatched. CDR1 and CDR2 from the germline V gene are SGHDT and YYEEEE. The CDR3 sequence: CASSSDRGFSSGANVLTF. The DNA of the CDR3 is TGTGCCAGCAGCTCGGACAGGGGCTTTAGCTCTGGGGCCAACGTCCTGACTTTC. Based on the CDR3 plus reference TRBV5-6 and TRBJ2-6, the full variable domain is DAGVTQSPTHLIKTRGQQVTLRCSPKSGHDTVSWYQQALGQGPQFIFQYYEEEERQRGNFPDRFSGHQFPNYSSELNVNALLLGDSALYLCASSSDRGFSSGANVLTFGAGSRLTVL.

This chain joins TRBV10-2 and TRBJ2-5, with D unresolved. This CDR3 contains 15 residues. Germline CDR1 is WSHSY and CDR2 is SAAADI. Deletions cut 3 bases from V and 5 bases from J, with 16 bases between. The CDR3 nucleotides are TGCGCCAGCAGTGATATTGAATGGGGTTGGGAGACCCAGTACTTC. The encoded protein is CASSDIEWGWETQYF.

The gene calls are TRBV6-5 and TRBJ2-4; possible D gene TRBD1, 5 bases. The DNA end lines up better with TRBJ2-7; the J call may be wrong. CDR1 and CDR2 (germline): MNHEY, SVGAGI. The CDR3 runs 15 residues. CDR3 sequence: CASSYISRATYEQYF. DNA for the CDR3: TGTGCCAGCAGTTACATTTCCAGGGCCACCTACGAGCAGTACTTC.

This chain connects TRBV7-9 to TRBJ2-1; maybe TRBD2 (6 bases). The CDR3 covers 15 residues. CDR1 and CDR2 (germline): SEHNR, FQNEAQ (reference sequence). V was pared by 3 bases and J by 2 bases, with 11 bases between. In DNA, the CDR3 is TGTGCCAGCAGCTTGGGGGGAGTGGCCTACAATGAGCAGTTCTTC. Protein product: CASSLGGVAYNEQFF.

V usage is TRBV12-3 or TRBV12-4 and J usage is TRBJ2-7; no clear D gene. The CDR3 sequence is 13 residues long. V shed 6 bases and J shed 2 bases, with 11 bases lying between them. CDR3 bases: TGTGCCAGCAGAAGTTCCGCGACCTACGAGCAGTACTTC. Protein product: CASRSSATYEQYF.

V is TRBV7-9 and J is TRBJ2-5; 7 positions agree with TRBD2. The V gene's germline CDR1 is SEHNR and CDR2 FQNEAQ (reference sequence). The junction had 18 bases not matched to a gene; V was cut back by 4 bases and J by 4 bases. This CDR3 region has 18 residues. CDR3 DNA sequence: TGTGCCAGCAGCTCGCTCCCCCCCCATGGGGGGGTAAGAGAGACCCAGTACTTC. The encoded protein is CASSSLPPHGGVRETQYF.

As to this clonotype: Germline and junction disagree at one end, which may indicate a read error. The chain joins TRBV10-2 to TRBJ2-7; D gene unclear. From germline, CDR1 is WSHSY and CDR2 SAAADI. The CDR3 totals 14 residues. CDR3 nucleotides: TGTGCCAGCAGTGAAGGTGGCAATTCCTACGAGCAGTACTTC. It is translated as CASSEGGNSYEQYF.

In regard to this clonotype: It may be a read error: a sequence one base away is much more abundant. The gene calls are TRBV12-3 or TRBV12-4 and TRBJ2-5, with no clear D. The assigned J gene may be wrong: the sequence end matches TRBJ2-7 better. This CDR3 has 13 amino acids. In DNA form, the CDR3 reads TGTGCCAGCAGTTTAAAGGGAACCTACGAGCAGTACTTC. This sequence encodes CASSLKGTYEQYF.

This clonotype turned up a few times. The chain has TRBV10-3 and TRBJ1-5; a possible D gene is TRBD1 (6 bases). Germline V gene lookup returns CDR1 ENHRY and CDR2 SYGVKD. Trimming took 6 bases from V and 3 from J, leaving 12 bases between them. This CDR3 is built from 14 residues. The CDR3 region has the DNA TGTGCCATCAGCCCACAGGGTTACAATCAGCCCCAGCATTTT. Its protein product is CAISPQGYNQPQHF.